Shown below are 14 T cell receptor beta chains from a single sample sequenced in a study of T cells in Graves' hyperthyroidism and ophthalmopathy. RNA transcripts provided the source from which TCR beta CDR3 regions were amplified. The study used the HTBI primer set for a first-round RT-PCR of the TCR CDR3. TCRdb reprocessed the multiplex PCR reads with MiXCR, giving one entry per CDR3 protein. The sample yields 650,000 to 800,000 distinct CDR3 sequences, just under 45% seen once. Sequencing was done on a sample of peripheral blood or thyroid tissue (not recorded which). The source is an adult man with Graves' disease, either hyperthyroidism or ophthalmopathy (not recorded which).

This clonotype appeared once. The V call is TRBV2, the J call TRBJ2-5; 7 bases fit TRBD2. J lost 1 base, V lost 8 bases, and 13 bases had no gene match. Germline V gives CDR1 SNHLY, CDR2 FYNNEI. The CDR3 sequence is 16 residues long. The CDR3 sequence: CASSQLSSGLQETQYF. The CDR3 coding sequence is TGTGCCAGCTCACAACTGTCTAGCGGACTCCAAGAGACCCAGTACTTC.

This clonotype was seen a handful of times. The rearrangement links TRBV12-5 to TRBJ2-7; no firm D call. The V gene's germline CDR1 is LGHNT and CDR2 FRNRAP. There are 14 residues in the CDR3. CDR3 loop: CASSDTAPTYEQYF. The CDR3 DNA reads TGTGCCAGCAGTGACACCGCGCCTACCTACGAGCAGTACTTC.

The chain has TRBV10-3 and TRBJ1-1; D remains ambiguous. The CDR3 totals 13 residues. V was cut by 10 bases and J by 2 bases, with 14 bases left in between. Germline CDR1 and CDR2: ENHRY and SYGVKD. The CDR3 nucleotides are TGTGCCACACAAGGGTCCCTAAACACTGAAGCTTTCTTT. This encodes CATQGSLNTEAFF.

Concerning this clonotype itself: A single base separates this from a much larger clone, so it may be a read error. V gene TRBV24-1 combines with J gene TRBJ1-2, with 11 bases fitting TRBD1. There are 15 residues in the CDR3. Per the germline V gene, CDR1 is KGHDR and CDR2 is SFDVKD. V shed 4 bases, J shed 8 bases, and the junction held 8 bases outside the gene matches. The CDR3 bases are TGTGCCACCAGTGACCCCGGACAGGGGGCATTAGGCTACACCTTC. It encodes CATSDPGQGALGYTF.

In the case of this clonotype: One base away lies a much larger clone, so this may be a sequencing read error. CDR3 bases: TGTGCCAGCAGCCCCCGTCCCAACACTAAAGCTTTCTTT. Amino acids: CASSPRPNTKAFF. This chain joins TRBV9 and TRBJ1-1; no clear D gene. Germline V CDR1 and CDR2: SGDLS, YYNGEE. The CDR3 has 13 amino acids.

Written as DNA, the CDR3 is TGTGCCACCAGCAGAGACGCTTTCTTT. Protein product: CATSRDAFF. The chain has TRBV15 and TRBJ1-1; no definite D call. This CDR3 region has 9 residues. Per the germline V gene, CDR1 is LNHNV and CDR2 is YYDKDF (reference sequence). Trimming took off 0 bases at V and 11 bases at J, with 1 base between the two ends. The whole variable domain, filled in from reference TRBV15 and TRBJ1-1, reads DAMVIQNPRYQVTQFGKPVTLSCSQTLNHNVMYWYQQKSSQAPKLLFHYYDKDFNNEADTPDNFQSRRPNTSFCFLDIRSPGLGDTAMYLCATSRDAFFGQGTRLTVV.

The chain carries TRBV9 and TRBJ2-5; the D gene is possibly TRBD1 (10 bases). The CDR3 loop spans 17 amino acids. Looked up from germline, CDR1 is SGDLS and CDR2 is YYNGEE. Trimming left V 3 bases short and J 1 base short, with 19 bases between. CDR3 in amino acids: CASSGQGASGTQETQYF. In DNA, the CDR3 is TGTGCCAGCAGCGGACAGGGGGCTAGCGGGACCCAAGAGACCCAGTACTTC.

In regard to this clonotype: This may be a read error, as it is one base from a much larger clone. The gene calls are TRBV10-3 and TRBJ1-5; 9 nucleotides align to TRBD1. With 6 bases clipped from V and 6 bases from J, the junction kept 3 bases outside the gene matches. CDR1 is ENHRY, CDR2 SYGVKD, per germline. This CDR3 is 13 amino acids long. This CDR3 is CAISGTGTQPQHF. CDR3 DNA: TGTGCCATCAGCGGGACAGGGACTCAGCCCCAGCATTTT.

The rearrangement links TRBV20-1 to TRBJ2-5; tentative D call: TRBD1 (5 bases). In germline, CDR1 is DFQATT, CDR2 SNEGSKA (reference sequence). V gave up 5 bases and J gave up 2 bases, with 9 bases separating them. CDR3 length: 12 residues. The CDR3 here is CSAPDRQETQYF. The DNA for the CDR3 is TGCAGTGCTCCCGACAGACAAGAGACCCAGTACTTC.

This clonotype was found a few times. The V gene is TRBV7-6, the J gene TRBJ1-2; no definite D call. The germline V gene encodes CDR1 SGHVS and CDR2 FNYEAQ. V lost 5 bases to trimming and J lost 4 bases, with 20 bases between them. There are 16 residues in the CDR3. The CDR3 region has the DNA TGTGCCAGCAGCCCCGGGCCCAAGGGTGGGAGCTATGGCTACACCTTC. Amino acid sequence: CASSPGPKGGSYGYTF.

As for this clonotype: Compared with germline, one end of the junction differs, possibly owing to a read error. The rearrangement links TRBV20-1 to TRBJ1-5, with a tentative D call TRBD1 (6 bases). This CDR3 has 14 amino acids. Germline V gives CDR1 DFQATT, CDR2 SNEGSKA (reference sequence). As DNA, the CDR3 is TGCAGTGCACCAGGGGCGCAAGGCAATCAGCTCCAGCATTTT. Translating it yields CSAPGAQGNQLQHF.

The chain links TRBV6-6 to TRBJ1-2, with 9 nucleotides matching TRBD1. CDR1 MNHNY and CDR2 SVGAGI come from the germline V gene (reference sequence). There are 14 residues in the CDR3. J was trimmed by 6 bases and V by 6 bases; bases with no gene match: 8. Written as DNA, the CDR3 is TGTGCCAGCAGGTCCACAGGGGGCAGCGATGGCTACACCTTC. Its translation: CASRSTGGSDGYTF.

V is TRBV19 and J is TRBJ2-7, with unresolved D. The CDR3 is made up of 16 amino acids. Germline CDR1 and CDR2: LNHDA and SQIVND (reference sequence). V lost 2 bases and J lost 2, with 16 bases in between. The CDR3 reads CASSIMERRGTYEQYF. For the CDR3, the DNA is TGTGCCAGTAGTATAATGGAACGGAGAGGCACCTACGAGCAGTACTTC. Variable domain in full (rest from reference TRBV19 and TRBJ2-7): DGGITQSPKYLFRKEGQNVTLSCEQNLNHDAMYWYRQDPGQGLRLIYYSQIVNDFQKGDIAEGYSVSREKKESFPLTVTSAQKNPTAFYLCASSIMERRGTYEQYFGPGTRLTVT.

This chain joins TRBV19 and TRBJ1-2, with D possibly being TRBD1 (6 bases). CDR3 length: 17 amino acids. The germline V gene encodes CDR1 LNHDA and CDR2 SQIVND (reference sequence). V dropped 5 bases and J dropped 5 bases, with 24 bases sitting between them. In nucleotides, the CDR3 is TGTGCCAGTAGTCCCAGGGGAGGCGCTTCCTCGTCATATGGCTACACCTTC. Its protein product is CASSPRGGASSSYGYTF.